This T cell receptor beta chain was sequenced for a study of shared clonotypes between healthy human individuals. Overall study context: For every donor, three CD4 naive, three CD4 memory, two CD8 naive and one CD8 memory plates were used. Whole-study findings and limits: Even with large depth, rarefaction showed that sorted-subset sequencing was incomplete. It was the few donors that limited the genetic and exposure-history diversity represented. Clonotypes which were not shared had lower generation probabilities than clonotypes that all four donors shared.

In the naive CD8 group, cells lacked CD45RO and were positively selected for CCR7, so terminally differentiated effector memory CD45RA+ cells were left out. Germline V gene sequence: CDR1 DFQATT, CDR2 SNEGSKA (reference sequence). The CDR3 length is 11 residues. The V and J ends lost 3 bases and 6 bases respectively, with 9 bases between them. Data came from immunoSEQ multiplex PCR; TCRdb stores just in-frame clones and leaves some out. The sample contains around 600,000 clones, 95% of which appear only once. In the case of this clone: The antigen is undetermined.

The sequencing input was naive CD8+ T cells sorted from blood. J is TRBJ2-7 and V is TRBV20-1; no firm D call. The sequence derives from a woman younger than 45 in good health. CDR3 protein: CSARSSLEQYF. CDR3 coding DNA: TGCAGTGCTAGGAGCAGCCTCGAGCAGTACTTC.